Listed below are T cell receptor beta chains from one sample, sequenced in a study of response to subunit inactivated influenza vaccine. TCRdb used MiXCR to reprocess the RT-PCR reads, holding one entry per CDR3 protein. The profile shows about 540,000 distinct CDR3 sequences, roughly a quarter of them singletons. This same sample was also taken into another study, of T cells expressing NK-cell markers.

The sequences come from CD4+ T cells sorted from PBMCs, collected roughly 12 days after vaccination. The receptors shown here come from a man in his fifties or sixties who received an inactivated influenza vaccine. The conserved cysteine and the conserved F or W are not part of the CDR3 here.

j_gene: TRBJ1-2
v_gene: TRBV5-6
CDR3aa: ASSWGQVFAYGYT

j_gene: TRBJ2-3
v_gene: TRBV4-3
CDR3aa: ASSQVGRESTDTQY

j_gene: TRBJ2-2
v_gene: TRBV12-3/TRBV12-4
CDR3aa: ASSLQGGNTGELF

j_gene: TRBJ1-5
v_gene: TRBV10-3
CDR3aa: AISDSQVDHQPQH

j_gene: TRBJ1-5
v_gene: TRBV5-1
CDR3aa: ASSLGSGENQPQH

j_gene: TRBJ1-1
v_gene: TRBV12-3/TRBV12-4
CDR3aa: ASSLQTGTGNTEAF

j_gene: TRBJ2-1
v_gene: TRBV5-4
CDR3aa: ASSLGQGFSYNEQF

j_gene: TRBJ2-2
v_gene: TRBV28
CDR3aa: ASSLPHGELF

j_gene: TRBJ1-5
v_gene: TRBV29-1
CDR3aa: SVAGRGNQPQH

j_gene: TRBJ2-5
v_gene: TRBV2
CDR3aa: ASSEGTRGRWAGETQY

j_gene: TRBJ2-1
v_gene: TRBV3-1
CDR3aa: ASSQAASGTSGRIHEQF

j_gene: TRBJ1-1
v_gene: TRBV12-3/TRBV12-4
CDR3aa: ASSLGSSSEAF

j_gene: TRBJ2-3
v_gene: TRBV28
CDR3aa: ASNETPRTDTQY

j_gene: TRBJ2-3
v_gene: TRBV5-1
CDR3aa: ASSWEGGSDTQY

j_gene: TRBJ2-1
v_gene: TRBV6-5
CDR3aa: ASSYSPGSDEQF

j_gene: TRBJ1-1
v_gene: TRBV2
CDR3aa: ASRRQGAIAF

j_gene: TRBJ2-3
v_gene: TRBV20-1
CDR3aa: SASHYGTSGTDTQY

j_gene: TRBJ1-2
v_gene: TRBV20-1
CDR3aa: SARAYRADGYT

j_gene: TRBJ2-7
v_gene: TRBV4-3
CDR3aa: ASSLERYRGPSSYEQY

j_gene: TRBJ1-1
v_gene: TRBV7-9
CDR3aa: ASSLLQMNTEAF

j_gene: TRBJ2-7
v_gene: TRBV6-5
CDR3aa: ASSYSSSQRGGSYEQY

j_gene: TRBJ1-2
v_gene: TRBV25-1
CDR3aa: ASSDRELGYGYT

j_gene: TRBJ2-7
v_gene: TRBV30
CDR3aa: AWRTSGSYEQY

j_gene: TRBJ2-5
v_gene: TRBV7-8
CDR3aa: ASSLRELGETQY

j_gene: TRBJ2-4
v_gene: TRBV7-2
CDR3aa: ASSLAAGGKNIQY

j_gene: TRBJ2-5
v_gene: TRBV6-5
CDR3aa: ASSYSLRGGETQY

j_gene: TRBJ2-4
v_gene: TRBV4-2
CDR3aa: ASSQGRTAAKNIQY

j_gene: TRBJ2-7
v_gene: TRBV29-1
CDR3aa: SVEDPGPPYEQY

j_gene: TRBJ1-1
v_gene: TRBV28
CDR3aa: ASIATGFTEAF

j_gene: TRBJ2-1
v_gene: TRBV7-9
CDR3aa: ASSLPSGRAGGEQF

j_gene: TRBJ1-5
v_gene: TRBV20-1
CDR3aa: SAQTVGGNQPQH

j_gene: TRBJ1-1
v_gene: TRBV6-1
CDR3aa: ASSRSSLNTEAF

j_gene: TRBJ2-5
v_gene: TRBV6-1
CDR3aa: ASRDIQGSGKTQY

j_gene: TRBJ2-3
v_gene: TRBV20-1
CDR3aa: SASIRGSTDTQY

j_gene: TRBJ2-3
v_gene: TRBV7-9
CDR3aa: ASSVRHTQY

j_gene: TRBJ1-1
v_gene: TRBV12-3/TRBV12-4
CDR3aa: ASRMGEEAF

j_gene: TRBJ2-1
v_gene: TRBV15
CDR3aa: ATSTGTSNEQF

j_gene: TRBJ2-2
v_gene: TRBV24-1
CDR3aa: ATSDAGGGLF

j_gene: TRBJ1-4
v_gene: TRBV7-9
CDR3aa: ASSPTGLNGEKLF

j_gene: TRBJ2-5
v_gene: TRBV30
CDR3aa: AWSVSQGGQETQY

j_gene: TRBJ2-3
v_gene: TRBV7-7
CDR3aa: ASSRENTDTQY